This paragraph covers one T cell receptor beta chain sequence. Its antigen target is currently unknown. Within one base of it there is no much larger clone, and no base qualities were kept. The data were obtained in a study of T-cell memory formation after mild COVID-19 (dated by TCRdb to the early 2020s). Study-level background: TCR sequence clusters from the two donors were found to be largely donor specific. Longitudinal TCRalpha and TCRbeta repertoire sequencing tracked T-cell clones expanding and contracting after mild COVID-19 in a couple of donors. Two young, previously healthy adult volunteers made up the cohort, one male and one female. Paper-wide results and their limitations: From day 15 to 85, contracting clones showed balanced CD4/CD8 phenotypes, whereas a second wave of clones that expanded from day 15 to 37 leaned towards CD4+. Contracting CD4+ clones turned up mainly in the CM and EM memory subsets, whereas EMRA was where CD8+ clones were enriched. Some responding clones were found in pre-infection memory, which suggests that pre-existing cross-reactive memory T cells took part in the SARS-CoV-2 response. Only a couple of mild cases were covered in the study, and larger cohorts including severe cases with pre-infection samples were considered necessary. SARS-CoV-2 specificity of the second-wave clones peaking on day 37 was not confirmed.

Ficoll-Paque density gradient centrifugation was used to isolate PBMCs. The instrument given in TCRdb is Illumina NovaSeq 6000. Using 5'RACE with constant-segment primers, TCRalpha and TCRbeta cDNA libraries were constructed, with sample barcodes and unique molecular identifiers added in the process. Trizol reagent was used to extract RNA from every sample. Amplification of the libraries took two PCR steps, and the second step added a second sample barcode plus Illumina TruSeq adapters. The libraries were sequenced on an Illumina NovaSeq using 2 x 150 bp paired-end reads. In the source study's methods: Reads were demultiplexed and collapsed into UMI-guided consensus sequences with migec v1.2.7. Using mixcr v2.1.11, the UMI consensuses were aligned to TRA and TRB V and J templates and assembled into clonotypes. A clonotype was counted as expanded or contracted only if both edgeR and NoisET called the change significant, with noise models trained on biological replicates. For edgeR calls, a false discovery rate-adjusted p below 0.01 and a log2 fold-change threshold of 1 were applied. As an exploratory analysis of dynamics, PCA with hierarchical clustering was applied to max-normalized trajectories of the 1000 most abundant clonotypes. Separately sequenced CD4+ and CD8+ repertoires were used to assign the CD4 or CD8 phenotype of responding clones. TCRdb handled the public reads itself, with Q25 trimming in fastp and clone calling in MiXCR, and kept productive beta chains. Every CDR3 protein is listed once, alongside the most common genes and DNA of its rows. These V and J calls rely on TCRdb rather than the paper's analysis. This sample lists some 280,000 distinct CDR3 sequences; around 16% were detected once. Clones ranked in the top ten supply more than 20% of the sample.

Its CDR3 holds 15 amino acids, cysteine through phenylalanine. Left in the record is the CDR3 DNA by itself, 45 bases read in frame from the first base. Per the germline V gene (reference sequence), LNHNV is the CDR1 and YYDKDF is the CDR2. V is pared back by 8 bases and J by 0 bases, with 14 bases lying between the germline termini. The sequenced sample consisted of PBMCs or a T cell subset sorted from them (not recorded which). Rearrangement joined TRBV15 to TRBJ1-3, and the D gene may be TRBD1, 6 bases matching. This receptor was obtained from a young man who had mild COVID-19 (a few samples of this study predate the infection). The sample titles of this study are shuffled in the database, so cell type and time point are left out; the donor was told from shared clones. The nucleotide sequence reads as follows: TGTGCCACCTACTGGGGGGGGGCCTCTGGAAACACCATATATTTT. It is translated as CATYWGGASGNTIYF.